This TCR beta chain was identified during a study of blood T cell repertoires in COVID-19. In the original processing: Scientists estimated how many nucleated cells there were by amplifying reference gene primers. Repertoires were generated with immunoSEQ multiplex PCR, while TCRdb's copy carries only in-frame clones and drops some. The V and J calls and clone size were taken over from that table, and D and trimming were inferred from the DNA. The data contain approximately 240,000 clones, roughly 84% of them singletons. Sequences were obtained from peripheral blood. This receptor was identified in a woman in her forties who had recovered from COVID-19.

CDR3 protein: CASSPPGQGRSTIYF. CDR3 in DNA: TGTGCCAGCAGTCCCCCGGGACAGGGACGGAGCACCATATATTTT. This chain links TRBV6-2 or TRBV6-3 with TRBJ1-3, with TRBD1 matching 9 bases. V was pared by 5 bases and J by 9 bases, with 11 bases of the junction left unmatched. Germline V gene lookup returns CDR1 MNHEY and CDR2 SVGEGT. The length of the CDR3 is 15 residues.